These 26 T cell receptor beta chains were all obtained from the same sample, sequenced in a study of shared clonotypes between healthy human individuals. Method: immunoSEQ multiplex PCR; TCRdb's copy keeps in-frame clones and lacks some. This table holds about 1 million clones, roughly 75% found once. The sequenced sample was memory CD4+ T cells sorted from blood. Indicated subset: CD45RA-negative fraction. The receptors derive from a man in his late teens or twenties in good health.

The V gene is TRBV27, the J gene TRBJ1-5, with D possibly matching TRBD1 (6 bases). CDR1 is MNHEY, CDR2 SMNVEV, per germline (reference sequence). CDR3 size: 14 residues. V lost 5 bases and J 7 bases, leaving 15 bases between the germline ends. This CDR3 is CASSNTGNNQPQHF. Here the CDR3 DNA reads TGTGCCAGCAGTAATACAGGGAATAACCAGCCCCAGCATTTT.

On this clone itself: Other DNA sequences within the sample encode an identical CDR3. The chain joins TRBV28 to TRBJ1-1; D call uncertain. The germline CDR1 and CDR2 sequences are MDHEN and SYDVKM. V was shortened by 3 bases and J by 0 bases, with 8 bases between the two germline ends. This CDR3 has 14 residues. CDR3 loop: CASSLGRMNTEAFF. CDR3 sequence (DNA): TGTGCCAGCAGTTTGGGGAGAATGAACACTGAAGCTTTCTTT. Filled out from reference TRBV28 and TRBJ1-1, the complete variable domain reads DVKVTQSSRYLVKRTGEKVFLECVQDMDHENMFWYRQDPGLGLRLIYFSYDVKMKEKGDIPEGYSVSREKKERFSLILESASTNQTSMYLCASSLGRMNTEAFFGQGTRLTVV.

The CDR3 sequence is CASNRDRVDQPQHF. The CDR3 nucleotides read TGTGCCAGCAACCGGGACAGGGTGGACCAGCCCCAGCATTTT. V is TRBV6-1 and J is TRBJ1-5; 9 nucleotides line up with TRBD1. The trim removed 7 bases at V and 7 bases at J, leaving 8 bases unmatched. Germline CDR1 is MNHNS and CDR2 is SASEGT. The CDR3 runs 14 residues.

This clone was counted many times. CDR3 amino acids: CASKLSGTGAYEQYF. The CDR3 DNA reads TGTGCCAGCAAACTCTCGGGGACAGGGGCCTACGAGCAGTACTTC. The chain employs TRBV5-6 and TRBJ2-7; 10 nucleotides align to TRBD1. The germline gives CDR1 SGHDT, CDR2 YYEEEE. CDR3 length: 15 amino acids. Trimming took 6 bases from V and 2 from J; bases not matched to a gene: 8.

The V gene is TRBV28, the J gene TRBJ2-7; 10 nucleotides match TRBD2. Unmatched junction bases numbered 2, after V lost 3 bases and J lost 0 bases. Germline CDR1 reads MDHEN; CDR2 reads SYDVKM. This CDR3 has 15 amino acids. The CDR3 nucleotides read TGTGCCAGCAGTTTTAGCGGGAGGAGCTCCTACGAGCAGTACTTC. Its translation is CASSFSGRSSYEQYF.

V and J are TRBV6-5 and TRBJ2-5; D is perhaps TRBD1 or TRBD2 (5 bases each). V was pared by 4 bases and J by 7 bases, with 19 bases between. Germline V lookup: CDR1 MNHEY, CDR2 SVGAGI. CDR3 length: 15 amino acids. CDR3 in amino acids: CASSSGTVLVGTQYF. The CDR3 DNA reads as TGTGCCAGCAGTTCCGGGACGGTACTCGTTGGGACCCAGTACTTC.

This clone was found once. The chain couples TRBV6-5 to TRBJ2-3; tentatively, D is TRBD1 or TRBD2 (6 bases each). V lost 6 bases and J lost 13, with 20 bases in between. Germline V gene sequence: CDR1 MNHEY, CDR2 SVGAGI. The CDR3 is 13 amino acids. DNA of the CDR3: TGTGCCAGCAGCCCGGGGGCCCGGGGGTTAAAGTATTTT. Residues: CASSPGARGLKYF.

The CDR3 nucleotides are TGCGCCAGCAGCTTGGCAGGCAGGGCCACAGATACGCAGTATTTT. It specifies CASSLAGRATDTQYF. The chain couples TRBV5-1 to TRBJ2-3; tentatively, D is TRBD1 (5 bases). Germline V lookup: CDR1 SGHRS, CDR2 YFSETQ. The CDR3 sequence is 15 residues long. V gave up 0 bases and J gave up 2 bases, with 10 bases separating them.

This rearrangement joins TRBV7-9 to TRBJ2-1, with D possibly being TRBD2 (6 bases). This CDR3 is built from 15 residues. Germline V gives CDR1 SEHNR, CDR2 FQNEAQ (reference sequence). Trimming shortened V by 5 bases and J by 6 bases, and 17 bases separated the two germline ends. This CDR3 reads CASSRWEARGNEQFF. The CDR3 DNA reads TGTGCCAGCAGCCGCTGGGAGGCTAGGGGCAATGAGCAGTTCTTC.

The chain couples TRBV29-1 to TRBJ2-3; D may be TRBD1 or TRBD2 (5 bases each). The germline gives CDR1 SQVTM, CDR2 ANQGSEA. V was trimmed by 1 base and J by 1 base, leaving 12 bases between them. The CDR3 runs to 15 residues. The CDR3 DNA reads as TGCAGCGTTGAAGGAGTAGGGACCGGCACAGATACGCAGTATTTT. Its protein product is CSVEGVGTGTDTQYF.

The rearrangement links TRBV6-1 to TRBJ1-1; D is ambiguous. V was pared by 7 bases and J by 5 bases, with 17 bases between. The germline V gene encodes CDR1 MNHNS and CDR2 SASEGT. CDR3 size: 14 residues. CDR3 protein: CASTLLQVGTEAFF. The DNA for the CDR3 is TGTGCCAGCACTCTTCTACAAGTAGGGACTGAAGCTTTCTTT.

The V and J genes are TRBV30 and TRBJ1-2; D possibly corresponds to TRBD1 (6 bases). The CDR3 runs to 16 residues. The V gene lost 3 bases and the J gene lost 2 bases, with 19 bases spanning the gap. Germline V gene sequence: CDR1 GTSNPN, CDR2 SVGIG (reference sequence). DNA of the CDR3: TGTGCCTGGAGCCTCACAAACAGGGCGACCAACTATGGCTACACCTTC. Amino acid sequence: CAWSLTNRATNYGYTF.

A few counts support this clone. This sample includes further DNA sequences coding for the same CDR3. This chain uses TRBV6-1 with TRBJ1-5, with D unresolved. V gave up 6 bases and J gave up 0 bases, with 3 bases separating them. The CDR3 has 12 amino acids. Germline CDR1 MNHNS, CDR2 SASEGT. The CDR3 loop is CASRDSNQPQHF. The CDR3 DNA follows: TGTGCCAGCAGGGATAGCAATCAGCCCCAGCATTTT.

The chain is built from TRBV6-5 and TRBJ1-1; no definite D call. CDR1 and CDR2 from the germline V gene are MNHEY and SVGAGI. This CDR3 spans 14 amino acids. Deletions cut 2 bases from V and 1 base from J, with 8 bases between. CDR3 in amino acids: CASSYGQRNTEAFF. CDR3 nucleotides: TGTGCCAGCAGTTACGGGCAGAGGAACACTGAAGCTTTCTTT.

The chain couples TRBV5-1 to TRBJ2-5; the D gene is possibly TRBD2 (6 bases). Germline V gene data show CDR1 as SGHRS and CDR2 as YFSETQ. With 3 bases removed from V and 4 bases from J, the gap between germline ends came to 19 bases. CDR3 length: 16 residues. CDR3 DNA sequence: TGCGCCAGCAGCTCAGGAACCCAGGGACTGTTAGAGACCCAGTACTTC. Its protein is CASSSGTQGLLETQYF. Full variable domain (outside the CDR3, taken from reference TRBV5-1 and TRBJ2-5): KAGVTQTPRYLIKTRGQQVTLSCSPISGHRSVSWYQQTPGQGLQFLFEYFSETQRNKGNFPGRFSGRQFSNSRSEMNVSTLELGDSALYLCASSSGTQGLLETQYFGPGTRLLVL.

The chain is built from TRBV18 and TRBJ2-3, with D unresolved. The CDR3 consists of 14 residues. Germline values: CDR1 KGHSH, CDR2 LQKENI. Trimming removed 3 bases from V and 0 bases from J, with 7 bases in between. Written as DNA, the CDR3 is TGTGCCAGCTCACCGCGAGCTAGCACAGATACGCAGTATTTT. Its translation: CASSPRASTDTQYF.

The CDR3 loop reads CASSENGQGLKRYNSPLHF. Here the CDR3 DNA reads TGTGCCAGCAGTGAGAATGGACAGGGACTAAAGAGGTATAATTCACCCCTCCACTTT. The chain has TRBV6-1 and TRBJ1-6; 8 nucleotides align to TRBD1. With 3 bases clipped from V and 4 bases from J, the junction kept 14 bases outside the gene matches. Germline CDR1 and CDR2: MNHNS and SASEGT. This CDR3 comprises 19 residues.

The chain links TRBV19 to TRBJ1-5; 9 bases align to TRBD1. The V gene's germline CDR1 is LNHDA and CDR2 SQIVND (reference sequence). Trimming took 1 base from V and 7 from J; bases not matched to a gene: 8. The CDR3 runs to 16 residues. The CDR3 sequence is CASSIGPGQGWQPQHF. The CDR3, as DNA: TGTGCCAGTAGTATAGGTCCGGGACAGGGTTGGCAGCCCCAGCATTTT.

The chain recombines TRBV11-3 with TRBJ2-7; TRBD2 aligns across 7 bases. Germline loops: CDR1 SGHNT, CDR2 YENEEA. Losses at the gene ends were 6 bases for V and 0 bases for J; bases not matched to a gene: 11. The CDR3 loop spans 16 amino acids. CDR3 amino acids: CASRPDGGGFSYEQYF. CDR3 sequence (DNA): TGTGCCAGCAGGCCCGATGGGGGGGGATTCTCCTACGAGCAGTACTTC. The whole variable domain, remainder taken from reference TRBV11-3 and TRBJ2-7, is EAGVVQSPRYKIIEKKQPVAFWCNPISGHNTLYWYLQNLGQGPELLIRYENEEAVDDSQLPKDRFSAERLKGVDSTLKIQPAELGDSAVYLCASRPDGGGFSYEQYFGPGTRLTVT.

This chain uses TRBV15 with TRBJ1-3; 10 positions agree with TRBD1. Unmatched junction bases numbered 6, after V lost 1 base and J lost 3 bases. Germline loops: CDR1 LNHNV, CDR2 YYDKDF (reference sequence). CDR3 length: 17 amino acids. The CDR3 reads CATSRGGTGDFGNTIYF. The CDR3 DNA sequence: TGTGCCACCAGCAGAGGAGGGACAGGGGACTTTGGAAACACCATATATTTT.

CDR3 sequence: CASSLAGQGLSPLHF. CDR3 bases: TGTGCCAGCAGTCTTGCCGGACAGGGTTTGTCACCCCTCCACTTT. The rearrangement links TRBV5-4 to TRBJ1-6; 8 bases are shared with TRBD1. CDR1 is SGHNT, CDR2 YYREEE, per germline (reference sequence). V lost 5 bases to trimming and J lost 10 bases; unmatched junction nucleotides: 11. The length of the CDR3 is 15 residues.

This clone showed up just once. The chain couples TRBV5-1 to TRBJ2-7; 11 bases fit TRBD2. The trim removed 2 bases at V and 6 bases at J, leaving 4 bases unmatched. Germline loops: CDR1 SGHRS, CDR2 YFSETQ. CDR3 length equals 14 residues. Here the CDR3 reads CASSFSGRAGEQYF. In DNA, the CDR3 is TGCGCCAGCAGCTTTAGCGGGAGGGCGGGCGAGCAGTACTTC.

The chain employs TRBV29-1 and TRBJ2-2, with D unresolved. Germline V gene sequence: CDR1 SQVTM, CDR2 ANQGSEA. This CDR3 is built from 12 residues. V lost 5 bases and J lost 3, with 7 bases in between. The CDR3 nucleotides read TGCAGCGTTTTCCTCCACACCGGGGAGCTGTTTTTT. It translates to CSVFLHTGELFF.

This chain connects TRBV18 to TRBJ1-5; 10 bases are shared with TRBD1. V gave up 6 bases and J gave up 2 bases; unmatched junction bases: 4. Germline V CDR1 and CDR2: KGHSH, LQKENI. CDR3 length: 15 amino acids. The CDR3 reads CASSPGTGGNQPQHF. The CDR3 DNA reads TGTGCCAGCTCCCCGGGGACAGGGGGCAATCAGCCCCAGCATTTT.

J is TRBJ1-1 and V is TRBV5-4; D unresolved. The V gene lost 4 bases and the J gene lost 2 bases, with 18 bases spanning the gap. The CDR3 extends over 16 amino acids. Germline values: CDR1 SGHNT, CDR2 YYREEE (reference sequence). The CDR3 nucleotides read TGTGCCAGCAGCCCTCGACTCTCAGGCTCAAACACTGAAGCTTTCTTT. It is translated as CASSPRLSGSNTEAFF.

In DNA, the CDR3 is TGTGCCAGTAGTGCCGACTCTCTAGCGCTCTACGAGCAGTACTTC. It codes for CASSADSLALYEQYF. The rearrangement uses TRBV19 and TRBJ2-7; tentative D call: TRBD2 (6 bases). Germline assignment: CDR1 LNHDA and CDR2 SQIVND (reference sequence). Trimming removed 5 bases at V and 3 bases at J, with 17 bases between. The CDR3 spans 15 residues.